These T cell receptor beta chains were read from a single sample in a study of blood T cell repertoires in COVID-19. Assay used: immunoSEQ multiplex PCR; TCRdb lists only in-frame clones, some missing. This table holds 85,000 to 90,000 clones, 89% found once. The sample comprised peripheral blood. These receptors originate from a woman at least 80 years old with active COVID-19. The CDR3 runs from the conserved cysteine through the conserved F or W. Fields, in order: clone size, J gene, CDR3 length, V gene, D gene, CDR3 protein, CDR3 DNA. A D gene is named only where the DNA matches it firmly. Expanded clones are given a class, and other clones once, few, many or no size at all.

>-|TRBJ2-7|15|TRBV15|-
CATSRDQVGLYEQYF
TGTGCCACCAGCAGAGATCAGGTCGGACTCTACGAGCAGTACTTC
>-|TRBJ2-7|15|TRBV19|-
CASSIGEGGSYEQYF
TGTGCCAGTAGTATCGGGGAGGGGGGCTCCTACGAGCAGTACTTC
>-|TRBJ2-3|18|TRBV7-9|TRBD2
CASSSTRGLAGESDTQYF
TGTGCCAGCAGCTCGACCCGGGGACTAGCGGGAGAATCAGATACGCAGTATTTT
>-|TRBJ1-5|16|TRBV24-1|TRBD1
CATSDPGQGARQPQHF
TGTGCCACCAGTGATCCGGGACAGGGGGCGAGGCAGCCCCAGCATTTT
>once|TRBJ1-1|15|TRBV5-1|-
CASSGDVRANTEAFF
TGCGCCAGCAGCGGGGATGTCAGGGCAAACACTGAAGCTTTCTTT
>-|TRBJ2-7|18|TRBV28|TRBD1
CASSSLRQGTMMDYEQYF
TGTGCCAGCAGTTCCCTTCGACAGGGAACTATGATGGACTACGAGCAGTACTTC
>once|TRBJ2-5|18|TRBV28|TRBD2
CASRSPKGLARGQETQYF
TGTGCCAGCAGATCGCCGAAGGGACTAGCGAGGGGGCAAGAGACCCAGTACTTC
>-|TRBJ2-5|12|TRBV15|-
CATSRDQETQYF
TGTGCCACCAGCAGAGATCAGGAGACCCAGTACTTC
>-|TRBJ1-1|14|TRBV27|TRBD1
CASSTRQGNTEAFF
TGTGCCAGTAGTACAAGACAGGGAAACACTGAAGCTTTCTTT
>-|TRBJ2-1|15|TRBV6-2/TRBV6-3|TRBD2
CASSLGLAGVHEQFF
TGTGCCAGCAGTTTGGGACTAGCGGGAGTTCATGAGCAGTTCTTC
>-|TRBJ1-3|15|TRBV11-2|-
CASSFDNLSGNTIYF
TGTGCCAGCAGCTTCGACAACCTCTCTGGAAACACCATATATTTT
>few|TRBJ1-1|13|TRBV2|TRBD1
CASSGTGLLVAFF
TGTGCCAGCAGTGGGACAGGCCTGTTGGTAGCTTTCTTT
>-|TRBJ2-1|18|TRBV7-2|TRBD2
CASSLEGLAGGPYNEQFF
TGTGCCAGCAGCTTGGAAGGACTAGCGGGAGGCCCCTACAATGAGCAGTTCTTC
>-|TRBJ2-2|16|TRBV3-1/TRBV3-2|-
CASSHPRISGTGELFF
TGTGCCAGCAGCCATCCCCGAATCTCGGGGACCGGGGAGCTGTTTTTT
>-|TRBJ2-7|15|TRBV6-5|TRBD1
CASTPRGQGHHEQYF
TGTGCCAGCACCCCCCGGGGACAGGGGCACCACGAGCAGTACTTC
>-|TRBJ2-7|16|TRBV29-1|TRBD2
CSVRAGGTGRAYEQYF
TGCAGCGTAAGAGCGGGAGGGACGGGGAGGGCCTACGAGCAGTACTTC
>-|TRBJ2-7|12|TRBV2|-
CASNPVAREQYF
TGTGCCAGCAATCCGGTTGCGCGAGAGCAGTACTTC
>few|TRBJ2-2|18|TRBV7-3|TRBD1
CASSLVGLQGEKIGELFF
TGTGCCAGCAGCTTAGTTGGCTTACAGGGGGAAAAGATCGGGGAGCTGTTTTTT
>-|TRBJ2-7|10|TRBV20-1|-
CSATTYEQYF
TGCAGTGCTACTACCTACGAGCAGTACTTC
>-|TRBJ1-6|14|TRBV30|-
CAWSATFNNSPLHF
TGTGCCTGGAGTGCGACATTTAATAATTCACCCCTCCACTTT
>-|TRBJ2-7|14|TRBV24-1|-
CATSEKEFCYEQYF
TGTGCCACCAGTGAGAAGGAGTTTTGCTACGAGCAGTACTTC
>-|TRBJ1-2|13|TRBV18|TRBD1
CASSPSTGSGYTF
TGTGCCAGCTCACCGTCGACAGGGAGCGGCTACACCTTC
>-|TRBJ1-3|14|TRBV5-6|-
CASSLYGSGNTIYF
TGTGCCAGCAGCTTGTACGGCTCTGGAAACACCATATATTTT
>-|TRBJ1-2|15|TRBV7-2|-
CASSLEGQRTHGYTF
TGTGCCAGCAGCTTAGAAGGACAGCGGACCCATGGCTACACCTTC
>-|TRBJ2-3|13|TRBV14|-
CASSQDPSGTQYF
TGTGCCAGCAGCCAAGATCCCAGCGGCACGCAGTATTTT
>-|TRBJ2-1|17|TRBV4-3|TRBD2
CASSRGRGGSSYNEQFF
TGCGCCAGCAGCCGGGGAAGGGGCGGGAGCTCCTACAATGAGCAGTTCTTC
>-|TRBJ2-3|15|TRBV9|TRBD1
CASSVDQGATDTQYF
TGTGCCAGCAGCGTAGATCAGGGGGCGACAGATACGCAGTATTTT
>-|TRBJ2-3|15|TRBV9|-
CASSVGLSFTDTQYF
TGTGCCAGCAGCGTAGGACTATCTTTCACAGATACGCAGTATTTT
>-|TRBJ1-4|18|TRBV11-2|-
CASSLGVPGKSTNEKLFF
TGTGCCAGCAGCTTAGGGGTCCCGGGGAAGTCGACTAATGAAAAACTGTTTTTT
>-|TRBJ2-7|14|TRBV10-3|TRBD1
CAITAGTGLYEQYF
TGTGCCATCACTGCCGGGACAGGGCTCTACGAGCAGTACTTC
>-|TRBJ2-5|14|TRBV7-2|TRBD2
CASSSASGRETQYF
TGTGCCAGCAGCTCGGCTAGCGGGAGGGAGACCCAGTACTTC
>-|TRBJ2-3|15|TRBV28|-
CASTPHRAGTDTQYF
TGTGCCAGCACCCCCCACAGGGCGGGCACAGATACGCAGTATTTT
>-|TRBJ2-2|15|TRBV6-5|-
CASRPGQLNTGELFF
TGTGCCAGCAGGCCGGGACAACTGAACACCGGGGAGCTGTTTTTT
>-|TRBJ1-4|15|TRBV11-2|-
CASNPRAGRNEKLFF
TGTGCCAGCAACCCACGGGCAGGGCGTAATGAAAAACTGTTTTTT
>-|TRBJ2-3|15|TRBV6-5|-
CASSGLGGLTDTQYF
TGTGCCAGCAGCGGACTTGGAGGCTTGACAGATACGCAGTATTTT
>once|TRBJ2-3|20|TRBV9|TRBD2
CASSAELAGGRDSSTDTQYF
TGTGCCAGCAGCGCAGAACTAGCGGGAGGGCGGGATTCTAGCACAGATACGCAGTATTTT
>-|TRBJ1-1|13|TRBV12-3/TRBV12-4|TRBD1
CASTGTANTEAFF
TGTGCCAGCACCGGGACAGCTAACACTGAAGCTTTCTTT
>-|TRBJ2-7|15|TRBV7-9|TRBD1
CASVPGQGGYYEQYF
TGTGCCAGCGTTCCGGGACAGGGCGGATACTACGAGCAGTACTTC
>-|TRBJ2-1|18|TRBV4-2|TRBD2
CASSQEKRPSGFYNEQFF
TGTGCCAGCAGCCAAGAGAAGAGGCCTAGCGGATTCTACAATGAGCAGTTCTTC
>-|TRBJ2-6|15|TRBV29-1|-
CSVEERGPGANVLTF
TGCAGCGTTGAAGAAAGAGGGCCAGGGGCCAACGTCCTGACTTTC
>-|TRBJ2-2|19|TRBV6-2/TRBV6-3|TRBD2
CASNPRPGLAGVRPGELFF
TGTGCCAGCAACCCGAGACCGGGACTAGCGGGAGTACGTCCCGGGGAGCTGTTTTTT
>-|TRBJ2-7|16|TRBV7-9|TRBD2
CASSSGLAGVFHEQYF
TGTGCCAGCAGCTCTGGACTAGCGGGAGTGTTCCACGAGCAGTACTTC
>-|TRBJ2-2|17|TRBV28|TRBD2
CASSPSGRPPDTGELFF
TGTGCCAGCAGCCCTAGCGGGAGGCCTCCGGACACCGGGGAGCTGTTTTTT
>-|TRBJ2-3|15|TRBV7-3|-
CASSLRQGGTDTQYF
TGTGCCAGCAGCTTAAGGCAAGGGGGCACAGATACGCAGTATTTT
>-|TRBJ2-3|13|TRBV19|-
CASSIGGSDTQYF
TGTGCCAGTAGTATAGGAGGGTCAGATACGCAGTATTTT